The rows below give T cell receptor beta chains drawn from one sample of a study of cytomegalovirus exposure and HLA in healthy donors. Clones were read by immunoSEQ multiplex PCR, and TCRdb kept only the in-frame ones, dropping some. The profile covers roughly 150,000 clones, with about 89% appearing a single time and 0.6% to 0.85% taken by the ten largest. Specimen: PBMCs. The origin of the receptors is a man between 18 and 29 years old in good health and CMV-seronegative. Both conserved end residues are part of each CDR3. A D gene is named only where the DNA matches it firmly. Rows may omit the clone size; those that give it use once, few, many or a size class.

J,V,D,size,DNA,CDR3
TRBJ2-1,TRBV9,-,-,TGTGCCAGCAGCGCCTCCGTAACTAGTATGACCTACAATGAGCAGTTCTTC,CASSASVTSMTYNEQFF
TRBJ1-4,TRBV5-4,TRBD1,-,TGTGCCAGCAGCTTGTTTGGACAGGCAGAAAAACTGTTTTTT,CASSLFGQAEKLFF
TRBJ2-3,TRBV6-5,TRBD1,-,TGTGCCAGCAGCCGACAGGGTACAGATACGCAGTATTTT,CASSRQGTDTQYF
TRBJ2-1,TRBV5-4,TRBD2,-,TGTGCCAGCAGCTACGGACTAGCGGGAGCGAGCTCCTACAATGAGCAGTTCTTC,CASSYGLAGASSYNEQFF
TRBJ1-5,TRBV4-1,-,-,TGCGCCAGCAGCCAAGAGAAAACATATCAGCCCCAGCATTTT,CASSQEKTYQPQHF
TRBJ2-5,TRBV19,TRBD1,-,TGTGCCAGTAGTGGACGGACAGGGGGCTTTTCAGAGGAGACCCAGTACTTC,CASSGRTGGFSEETQYF
TRBJ2-7,TRBV6-6,-,-,TGTGCCAGCACCGATCCCGGGTTTGACGAGCAGTACTTC,CASTDPGFDEQYF
TRBJ1-4,TRBV4-1,TRBD1,-,TGCGCCAGCAGCCAACCCGGACAGGGGGCTGAAAAACTGTTTTTT,CASSQPGQGAEKLFF
TRBJ2-2,TRBV30,-,-,TGTGCCTGGAGTCGAGACAGCAACAACGGGGAGCTGTTTTTT,CAWSRDSNNGELFF
TRBJ2-3,TRBV5-1,TRBD2,-,TGCGCCAGCACCGGGACTAGCGGGACCACAGATACGCAGTATTTT,CASTGTSGTTDTQYF
TRBJ2-3,TRBV5-1,-,-,TGCGCCAGCAGCTTGGATCAGGGGCTTGTGGATACGCAGTATTTT,CASSLDQGLVDTQYF
TRBJ2-5,TRBV5-8,TRBD1,-,TGTGCCAGCAGCTCAGGTGTGGGACAGGGGGGAGAGACCCAGTACTTC,CASSSGVGQGGETQYF
TRBJ1-5,TRBV5-5,TRBD1,-,TGTGCCAGCAGCTTGGACTGGGGACAGTTCAATCAGCCCCAGCATTTT,CASSLDWGQFNQPQHF
TRBJ1-1,TRBV9,-,-,TGTGCCAGCAGCGCCGGGGGAGGACCGATGAACACTGAAGCTTTCTTT,CASSAGGGPMNTEAFF
TRBJ2-1,TRBV7-9,TRBD2,-,TGTGCCAGCAGACTAGCGGGAGCGGGTGAGCAGTTCTTC,CASRLAGAGEQFF
TRBJ2-5,TRBV9,-,-,TGTGCCAGCAGCCCTTCGGGGTACCAAGAGACCCAGTACTTC,CASSPSGYQETQYF
TRBJ1-3,TRBV6-4,-,-,TGTGCCAGAGACTCCGGGGTTACTGGAAACACCATATATTTT,CARDSGVTGNTIYF
TRBJ1-1,TRBV6-6,TRBD1,-,TGTGCCAGCAGCTCAACAGGGGACACTGAAGCTTTCTTT,CASSSTGDTEAFF
TRBJ1-2,TRBV9,-,-,TGTGCCAGCAGCGTAGGGAGTGGGGGCAGCTCCTATGGCTACACCTTC,CASSVGSGGSSYGYTF
TRBJ1-1,TRBV7-9,-,-,TGTGCCAGCAGCTCCAGGAACAGCCCGAAAACTGAAGCTTTCTTT,CASSSRNSPKTEAFF
TRBJ1-2,TRBV9,-,-,TGTGCCAGCAGCCTCAATCTTCTCAGGGTTGGCGGCTACACCTTC,CASSLNLLRVGGYTF
TRBJ2-5,TRBV9,TRBD1,-,TGTGCCAGCAGCTTCGGACAGGGCATGCTTGAGACCCAGTACTTC,CASSFGQGMLETQYF
TRBJ2-3,TRBV2,TRBD1,once,TGTGCCAGCAGCCAGGGACAGGGGGCAACAGATACGCAGTATTTT,CASSQGQGATDTQYF
TRBJ2-7,TRBV6-5,-,-,TGTGCCACGCAGGAAACGGGGTACGAGCAGTACTTC,CATQETGYEQYF
TRBJ2-1,TRBV4-3,-,once,TGCGCCAGCAGCCATGGACAATACAATGAGCAGTTCTTC,CASSHGQYNEQFF
TRBJ2-3,TRBV2,-,-,TGTGCCAGCAGTGCGGACACGAGGACAGATACGCAGTATTTT,CASSADTRTDTQYF
TRBJ1-5,TRBV19,-,-,TGTGCCAGTACCTTAATTGGGGCGGGGAATCAGCCCCAGCATTTT,CASTLIGAGNQPQHF
TRBJ1-2,TRBV5-4,-,few,TGTGCCAGCAGCTTGGGGCAGGTTGGCTACACCTTC,CASSLGQVGYTF
TRBJ1-2,TRBV6-5,TRBD1,-,TGTGCCAGCAGACTTGAAGGGACAGGCTTCTATGGCTACACCTTC,CASRLEGTGFYGYTF
TRBJ2-5,TRBV7-9,-,-,TGTGCCAGCAGCTCCCCGACACGGAGGGTCCAAGAGACCCAGTACTTC,CASSSPTRRVQETQYF
TRBJ2-5,TRBV7-2,-,-,TGTGCCAGCAGCTTAAATCTTCTCGCCGGGGAGACCCAGTACTTC,CASSLNLLAGETQYF
TRBJ2-3,TRBV12-5,-,once,TGTGCTAGTGGTTTGACCCAGGGCTATCCTAGCACAGATACGCAGTATTTT,CASGLTQGYPSTDTQYF
TRBJ1-1,TRBV25-1,TRBD1,-,TGTGCCAGCATTCCCGGGACAGGGGCGAACACTGAAGCTTTCTTT,CASIPGTGANTEAFF
TRBJ2-5,TRBV7-8,-,-,TGTGCCAGCAGCTTAGGGCAGGCGATCCAAGAGACCCAGTACTTC,CASSLGQAIQETQYF
TRBJ2-1,TRBV9,TRBD2,-,TGTGCCAGCAGCGGCCCGACTAGCGGAGGACCCAATGAGCAGTTCTTC,CASSGPTSGGPNEQFF
TRBJ2-1,TRBV6-1,-,-,TGTGCCAGCAGGGGAGGCACAGCCCTTGACAATGAGCAGTTCTTC,CASRGGTALDNEQFF
TRBJ2-1,TRBV29-1,-,-,TGCAGTGCTTGGGAGAATGAGCAGTTCTTC,CSAWENEQFF
TRBJ2-5,TRBV2,-,-,TGTGCCAGCAGTGTGCTAGCGCTGGAGACCCAGTACTTC,CASSVLALETQYF
TRBJ2-1,TRBV18,-,-,TGTGCCAGCTCACCACAGGCAGTGAGGTCCAATAATGAGCAGTTCTTC,CASSPQAVRSNNEQFF
TRBJ2-3,TRBV7-3,-,-,TGTGCCAGCAGCCAGGCGGGCCGAGATACGCAGTATTTT,CASSQAGRDTQYF
TRBJ2-4,TRBV5-6,-,-,TGTGCCAGCGCCCCGATACGAGTTCTAGCCAAAAACATTCAGTACTTC,CASAPIRVLAKNIQYF